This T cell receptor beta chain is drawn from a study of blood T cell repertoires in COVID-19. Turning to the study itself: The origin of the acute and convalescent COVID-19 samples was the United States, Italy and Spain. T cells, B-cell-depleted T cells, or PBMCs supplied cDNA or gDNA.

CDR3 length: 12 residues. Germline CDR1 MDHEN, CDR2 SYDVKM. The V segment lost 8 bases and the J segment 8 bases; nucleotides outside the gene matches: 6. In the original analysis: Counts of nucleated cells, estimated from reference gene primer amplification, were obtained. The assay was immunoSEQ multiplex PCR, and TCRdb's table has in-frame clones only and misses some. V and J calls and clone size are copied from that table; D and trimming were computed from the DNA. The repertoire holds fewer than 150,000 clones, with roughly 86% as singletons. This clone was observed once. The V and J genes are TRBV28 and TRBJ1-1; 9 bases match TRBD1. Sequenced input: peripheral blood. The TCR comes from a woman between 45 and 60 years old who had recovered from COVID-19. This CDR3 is CASHPGQGEAFF. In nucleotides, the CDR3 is TGTGCCAGCCACCCGGGACAGGGCGAAGCTTTCTTT.